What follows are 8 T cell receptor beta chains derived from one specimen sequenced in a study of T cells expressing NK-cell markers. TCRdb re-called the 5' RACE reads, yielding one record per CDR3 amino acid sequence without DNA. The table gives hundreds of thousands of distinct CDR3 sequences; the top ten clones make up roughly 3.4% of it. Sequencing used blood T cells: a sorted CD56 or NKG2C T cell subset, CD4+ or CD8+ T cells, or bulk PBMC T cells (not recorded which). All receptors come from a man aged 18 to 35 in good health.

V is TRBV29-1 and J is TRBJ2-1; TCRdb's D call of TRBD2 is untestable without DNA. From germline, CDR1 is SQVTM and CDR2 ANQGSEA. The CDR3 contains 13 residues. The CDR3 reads CSVQREVYNEQFF.

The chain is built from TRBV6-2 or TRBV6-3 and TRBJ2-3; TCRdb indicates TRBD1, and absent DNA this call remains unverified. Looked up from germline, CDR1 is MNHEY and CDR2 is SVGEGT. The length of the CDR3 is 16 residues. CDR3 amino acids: CASSYSGHPYGDTQYF.

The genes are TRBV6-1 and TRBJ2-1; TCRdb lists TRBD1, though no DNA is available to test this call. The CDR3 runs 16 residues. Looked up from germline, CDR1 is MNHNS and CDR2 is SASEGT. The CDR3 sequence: CASTPWVADPYNEQFF.

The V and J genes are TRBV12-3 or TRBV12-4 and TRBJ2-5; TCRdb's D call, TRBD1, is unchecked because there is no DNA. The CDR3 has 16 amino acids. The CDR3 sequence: CASSSRGGTKEETQYF.

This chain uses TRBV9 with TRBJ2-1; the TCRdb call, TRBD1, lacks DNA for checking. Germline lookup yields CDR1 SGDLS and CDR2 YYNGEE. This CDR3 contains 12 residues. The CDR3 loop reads CASSLSGRGQFF.

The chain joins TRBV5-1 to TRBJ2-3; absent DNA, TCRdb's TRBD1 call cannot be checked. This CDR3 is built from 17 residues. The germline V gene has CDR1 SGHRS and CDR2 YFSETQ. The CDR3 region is CASSLNGANLMSETQYF.

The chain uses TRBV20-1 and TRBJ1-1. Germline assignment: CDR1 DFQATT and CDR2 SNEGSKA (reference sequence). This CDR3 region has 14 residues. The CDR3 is CSARDLTVGTEAFF.

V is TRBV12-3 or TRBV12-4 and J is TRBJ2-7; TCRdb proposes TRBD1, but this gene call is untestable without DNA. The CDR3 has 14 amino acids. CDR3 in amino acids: CASSSGTASYEQYF.